Sequencing of this T cell receptor beta chain was carried out in a study of cytomegalovirus exposure and HLA in healthy donors. V lost 5 bases, J lost 3 bases, and 9 bases lay in between. Germline values: CDR1 SGHRS, CDR2 YFSETQ. This CDR3 spans 13 amino acids. This clone was found a few times. Its antigen remains unidentified. Study-wide findings and caveats: In vitro data verified a few CMV-associated chains as specific for CMV antigens.

The primer mix had 60 Vbeta and 13 Jbeta primers. The data were produced by immunoSEQ multiplex PCR, yet TCRdb's version contains in-frame clones alone and is incomplete. The sample yields about 150,000 clones, about 8.9% seen once. This sequence joins TRBV5-1 and TRBJ1-5; D unclear. The sequence came from a middle-aged man in good health and CMV-seronegative. Material: PBMCs. The CDR3: CASRDTDNQPQHF. The CDR3, as DNA: TGCGCCAGCAGAGATACAGACAATCAGCCCCAGCATTTT.